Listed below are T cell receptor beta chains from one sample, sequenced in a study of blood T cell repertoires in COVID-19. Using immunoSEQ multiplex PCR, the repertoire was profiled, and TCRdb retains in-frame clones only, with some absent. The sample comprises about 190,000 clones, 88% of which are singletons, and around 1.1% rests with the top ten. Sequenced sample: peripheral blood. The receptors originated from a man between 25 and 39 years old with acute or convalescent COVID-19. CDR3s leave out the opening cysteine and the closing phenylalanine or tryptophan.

CDR3: ASSERRQGYNEQF; V: TRBV6-1; length: 13; J: TRBJ2-1
CDR3: ASSPRDRYEQY; V: TRBV12-3/TRBV12-4; length: 11; J: TRBJ2-7
CDR3: ATSTEQKAGAQPQH; V: TRBV15; length: 14; J: TRBJ1-5
CDR3: ASSRTGGYGYT; V: TRBV6-5; length: 11; J: TRBJ1-2
CDR3: ASSFRDRVSYEQY; V: TRBV28; length: 13; J: TRBJ2-7
CDR3: ASSARTGLSSNQPQH; V: TRBV19; length: 15; J: TRBJ1-5
CDR3: ASSSPGINYGYT; V: TRBV11-2; length: 12; J: TRBJ1-2
CDR3: ASSQDRRDTQY; V: TRBV4-1; length: 11; J: TRBJ2-3
CDR3: ASNGQGYGYT; V: TRBV2; length: 10; J: TRBJ1-2
CDR3: SASPVTSYNEQF; V: TRBV20-1; length: 12; J: TRBJ2-1
CDR3: ASNLGGSNTGELF; V: TRBV3-1/TRBV3-2; length: 13; J: TRBJ2-2
CDR3: ASSSPGHSTNEKLF; V: TRBV6-5; length: 14; J: TRBJ1-4
CDR3: ASSLSYGGTNYGYT; V: TRBV5-5; length: 14; J: TRBJ1-2
CDR3: ASSLAGNRGRYEAF; V: TRBV5-1; length: 14; J: TRBJ1-1
CDR3: ASSLVGSSYNSPLH; V: TRBV28; length: 14; J: TRBJ1-6
CDR3: SASWFGELYNEQF; V: TRBV20-1; length: 13; J: TRBJ2-1
CDR3: ASSPQGTTEAF; V: TRBV28; length: 11; J: TRBJ1-1
CDR3: ASSWGPTGGSYEQY; V: TRBV5-6; length: 14; J: TRBJ2-7